Presented here are 22 T cell receptor beta chains from one specimen sequenced in a study of cytomegalovirus exposure and HLA in healthy donors (dated by TCRdb to about 2017). Library preparation used the immunoSEQ multiplex PCR assay. For the multiplex PCR, a mixture combining 60 forward primers for TCR Vbeta segments and 13 reverse primers for TCR Jbeta segments was used. Here the immuneACCESS table is served through TCRdb, limited to in-frame sequences with V and J called. Missing clones are a known gap in these copies; in checked studies unresolved V genes cover under half, and the rest lacks a known reason. The sample yields almost 200,000 clones; around 78% were counted once. Clones ranked in the top ten supply approximately 2% of the sample. The sample taken for sequencing was PBMCs. The receptors here all came from a man aged 25 to 40 in good health and CMV-seronegative.

The chain carries TRBV5-6 and TRBJ1-2; TRBD1 matches at 9 bases. The trim removed 0 bases at V and 8 bases at J, leaving 2 bases unmatched. The CDR3 extends over 13 amino acids. Germline V gene sequence: CDR1 SGHDT, CDR2 YYEEEE. The CDR3 bases are TGTGCCAGCAGCTTGGACAGGGGGCGAGGCTACACCTTC. This translates into CASSLDRGRGYTF.

The count of this clone is one. The chain links TRBV29-1 to TRBJ2-1; TRBD2 is a possible D gene (6 bases). This CDR3 spans 12 amino acids. Germline CDR1 SQVTM, CDR2 ANQGSEA. Trimming left V 5 bases short and J 9 bases short, with 14 bases between. The DNA of the CDR3 is TGCAGCGTTAGACTAGACCAGGCTGAGCAGTTCTTC. Translation gives CSVRLDQAEQFF.

The J gene is TRBJ1-1, the V gene TRBV29-1; 9 bases align to TRBD1. CDR1 is SQVTM, CDR2 ANQGSEA, per germline. This CDR3 region has 13 residues. Trimming removed 6 bases from V and 1 base from J; junction bases left unmatched: 3. CDR3: CSVGQGPNTEAFF. CDR3 DNA sequence: TGCAGCGTGGGACAGGGACCGAACACTGAAGCTTTCTTT.

The chain carries TRBV10-3 and TRBJ2-1; a weak D match, TRBD2 (6 bases). The germline CDR1 and CDR2 sequences are ENHRY and SYGVKD. V was cut by 7 bases and J by 2 bases, with 15 bases left in between. The CDR3 loop spans 15 amino acids. This chain's CDR3 is CAITRQERAYNEQFF. For the CDR3, the DNA is TGTGCCATCACCCGCCAGGAGCGGGCCTACAATGAGCAGTTCTTC.

This chain links TRBV5-1 with TRBJ2-3, with D unresolved. CDR3 size: 15 residues. Looked up from germline, CDR1 is SGHRS and CDR2 is YFSETQ. Between the trimmed V and J ends, which lost 4 bases and 0 bases, there was a span of 12 bases. Here the CDR3 DNA reads TGCGCCAGCAGCCCACACGCGGCTAGCACAGATACGCAGTATTTT. It yields the protein CASSPHAASTDTQYF.

This rearrangement joins TRBV6-1 to TRBJ2-7; 7 bases are shared with TRBD2. This CDR3 comprises 18 residues. Looked up from germline, CDR1 is MNHNS and CDR2 is SASEGT. Trimming at V came to 2 bases and at J to 0 bases, leaving 13 bases not matched to a gene. The CDR3 loop reads CASSEPTFPGGSSYEQYF. CDR3 DNA sequence: TGTGCCAGCAGTGAACCCACGTTTCCGGGAGGCAGCTCCTACGAGCAGTACTTC.

The chain employs TRBV5-1 and TRBJ2-5; 8 positions agree with TRBD1. The junction had 2 bases not matched to a gene; V was cut back by 4 bases and J by 0 bases. Germline-derived CDR1 and CDR2 are SGHRS and YFSETQ. This CDR3 is built from 14 residues. CDR3 loop: CASSRTGYQETQYF. The CDR3 DNA reads as TGCGCCAGCAGCAGGACAGGGTACCAAGAGACCCAGTACTTC.

This chain links TRBV6-5 with TRBJ2-1, with 11 bases identical to TRBD2. Germline V CDR1 and CDR2: MNHEY, SVGAGI. V shed 2 bases and J 3 bases; nucleotides not matched to a gene: 0. The CDR3 is 15 residues long. CDR3 nucleotides: TGTGCCAGCAGTTACCTAGCGGGAGGCTACAATGAGCAGTTCTTC. Translating it yields CASSYLAGGYNEQFF.

The chain combines TRBV7-2 with TRBJ2-1, with TRBD2 identical over 7 bases. V shed 2 bases and J 13 bases; nucleotides not matched to a gene: 8. Germline V gene data show CDR1 as SGHTA and CDR2 as FQGNSA. The CDR3 runs 13 residues. CDR3 protein: CASSLFGGGRQFF. For the CDR3, the DNA is TGTGCCAGCAGCTTATTCGGCGGGGGTAGACAGTTCTTC.

The V call is TRBV28, the J call TRBJ1-1, with 8 bases matching TRBD1. The germline gives CDR1 MDHEN, CDR2 SYDVKM. There are 15 residues in the CDR3. Trimming cost V 6 bases and J 5 bases; bases outside gene matches: 11. The chain's CDR3 is CASRRQGRGVTEAFF. The CDR3 DNA reads as TGTGCCAGCAGACGACAGGGGCGAGGGGTGACTGAAGCTTTCTTT.

This chain joins TRBV2 and TRBJ1-3, with unresolved D. This CDR3 is 13 amino acids long. Trimming took 8 bases from V and 0 from J, leaving 8 bases between them. The V gene's germline CDR1 is SNHLY and CDR2 FYNNEI. CDR3 residues: CASSFYSGNTIYF. CDR3 nucleotide sequence: TGTGCCAGCTCGTTTTACTCTGGAAACACCATATATTTT.

This chain joins TRBV27 and TRBJ2-3, with a weak D call TRBD2 (5 bases). The CDR3 contains 14 residues. Germline V lookup: CDR1 MNHEY, CDR2 SMNVEV (reference sequence). The V end was cut by 4 bases, the J end by 0 bases, with 8 bases between. The CDR3 DNA reads TGTGCCAGCAGTTGGGGAGCTAGCACAGATACGCAGTATTTT. Translation: CASSWGASTDTQYF.

This chain links TRBV27 with TRBJ2-7; a weak D match, TRBD1 (7 bases). The CDR3 covers 16 residues. Germline loops: CDR1 MNHEY, CDR2 SMNVEV (reference sequence). V was trimmed by 2 bases and J by 7 bases, leaving 21 bases between them. CDR3 DNA sequence: TGTGCCAGCAGTTTAGAGTGGACAGGCCAGGAGGGAGAGCAGTACTTC. Translation: CASSLEWTGQEGEQYF.

The gene calls are TRBV29-1 and TRBJ2-2; 8 positions agree with TRBD1. The ends lost 6 bases at V and 2 bases at J; junction bases unmatched: 8. CDR3 size: 15 residues. The germline V gene encodes CDR1 SQVTM and CDR2 ANQGSEA. CDR3 sequence reads: CSVGDRGKNTGELFF. As DNA, the CDR3 is TGCAGCGTCGGAGACAGGGGAAAAAACACCGGGGAGCTGTTTTTT.

The chain combines TRBV18 with TRBJ2-1; 8 bases map to TRBD2. Per germline, CDR1 KGHSH and CDR2 LQKENI. V was pared by 2 bases and J by 12 bases, with 3 bases of the junction left unmatched. The CDR3 is made up of 12 amino acids. The CDR3 coding sequence is TGTGCCAGCTCACCAGATGCGGGGGGGCAGTTCTTC. Translation gives CASSPDAGGQFF.

The V gene is TRBV15, the J gene TRBJ1-2; D possibly corresponds to TRBD1 (5 bases). The CDR3 sequence is 15 residues long. The germline gives CDR1 LNHNV, CDR2 YYDKDF (reference sequence). The V gene lost 1 base and the J gene lost 0 bases, with 9 bases spanning the gap. The CDR3 region has the DNA TGTGCCACCAGCAGAGCAGGGCAAGCTAACTATGGCTACACCTTC. Protein product: CATSRAGQANYGYTF.

The chain recombines TRBV2 with TRBJ2-7; D is uncertain. There are 14 residues in the CDR3. V lost 3 bases, J lost 3 bases, and 12 bases lay in between. Germline-derived CDR1 and CDR2 are SNHLY and FYNNEI. DNA for the CDR3: TGTGCCAGCAGTGACTTGGGCTCGCACTACGAGCAGTACTTC. This gives the protein CASSDLGSHYEQYF.

The chain uses TRBV4-1 and TRBJ2-5, with TRBD2 identical over 12 bases. With 2 bases clipped from V and 5 bases from J, the junction kept 9 bases outside the gene matches. Germline V gene data show CDR1 as MGHRA and CDR2 as YSYEKL. This CDR3 has 17 amino acids. CDR3 sequence: CASSQNPRTSGMETQYF. For the CDR3, the DNA is TGCGCCAGCAGCCAAAACCCCAGGACTAGCGGGATGGAGACCCAGTACTTC.

The V gene is TRBV29-1, the J gene TRBJ2-5, with 7 bases that match TRBD1. The V gene end was trimmed by 6 bases and the J gene end by 2 bases; junction bases not matched to a gene: 3. Germline lookup yields CDR1 SQVTM and CDR2 ANQGSEA. The CDR3 extends over 12 amino acids. The CDR3 DNA reads as TGCAGCGTCAGGACAGGACAAGAGACCCAGTACTTC. It encodes CSVRTGQETQYF. Together with reference TRBV29-1 and TRBJ2-5, the CDR3 gives the full variable domain: SAVISQKPSRDICQRGTSLTIQCQVDSQVTMMFWYRQQPGQSLTLIATANQGSEATYESGFVIDKFPISRPNLTFSTLTVSNMSPEDSSIYLCSVRTGQETQYFGPGTRLLVL.

V and J are TRBV19 and TRBJ2-1; 9 positions agree with TRBD2. The germline gives CDR1 LNHDA, CDR2 SQIVND (reference sequence). With 7 bases clipped from V and 3 bases from J, the junction kept 22 bases outside the gene matches. The CDR3 is 20 amino acids. This CDR3 is CASMVSGLAGNPVGYNEQFF. The CDR3 bases are TGTGCCAGTATGGTATCAGGGCTAGCGGGGAACCCAGTGGGCTACAATGAGCAGTTCTTC.

The chain has TRBV6-5 and TRBJ1-5; D might be TRBD1 (5 bases). Trimming cost V 0 bases and J 6 bases, with 9 bases left between them. The CDR3 extends over 14 amino acids. CDR1 is MNHEY, CDR2 SVGAGI, per germline. CDR3 DNA: TGTGCCAGCAGTTACTCTCAGGGAACTCAGCCCCAGCATTTT. Residues: CASSYSQGTQPQHF.

V gene TRBV28 combines with J gene TRBJ2-7; 9 bases map to TRBD1. V was pared by 8 bases and J by 4 bases, with 12 bases of the junction left unmatched. The germline V gene has CDR1 MDHEN and CDR2 SYDVKM. The CDR3 runs to 15 residues. The CDR3 protein is CASSKGGTGLYEQYF. Written as DNA, the CDR3 is TGTGCCAGCTCGAAAGGCGGGACAGGGTTATACGAGCAGTACTTC.